The 7 T cell receptor beta chains presented below share a single source sample, sequenced in a study of cytomegalovirus exposure and HLA in healthy donors. In the PCR, 60 Vbeta and 13 Jbeta primers were used. Clones were sequenced by immunoSEQ multiplex PCR, and TCRdb holds only the in-frame ones, with some missing. This repertoire shows tens of thousands of clones, approximately 78% found once; its top ten account for 5% to 8.5%. The sequencing sample was made of PBMCs. Receptors originate from a human donor in good health.

V usage is TRBV27 and J usage is TRBJ2-1, with a possible D match to TRBD1 (6 bases). Germline values: CDR1 MNHEY, CDR2 SMNVEV (reference sequence). The V and J ends lost 5 bases and 0 bases respectively, with 11 bases between them. The length of the CDR3 is 15 residues. The CDR3 region has the DNA TGTGCCAGCAGTAACCGGGACATCTCCTACAATGAGCAGTTCTTC. Translating gives CASSNRDISYNEQFF.

The table lists this clone with a count of one. The genes are TRBV6-6 and TRBJ1-6; D is uncertain. Trimming stripped 2 bases from V and 5 bases from J, with 7 bases between. The CDR3 has 14 residues. The germline V gene encodes CDR1 MNHNY and CDR2 SVGAGI (reference sequence). The CDR3 sequence is CASSYEGNNSPLHF. The DNA of the CDR3 is TGTGCCAGCAGTTACGAGGGAAATAATTCACCCCTCCACTTT.

The chain has TRBV14 and TRBJ1-2, with D perhaps TRBD1 (6 bases). The germline CDR1 and CDR2 sequences are SGHDN and FVKESK. The CDR3 covers 19 residues. V gave up 4 bases and J gave up 1 base, with 25 bases separating them. The CDR3 reads CASSLKAGPYRGGNYGYTF. In DNA, the CDR3 is TGTGCCAGCAGCCTTAAAGCCGGCCCTTACAGAGGGGGTAACTATGGCTACACCTTC.

The chain combines TRBV5-6 with TRBJ1-4; D is undetermined. Germline CDR1 and CDR2: SGHDT and YYEEEE. Trimming pared 4 bases from V and 0 bases from J, leaving 7 bases between. The CDR3 totals 14 residues. The CDR3 here is CASSPDATNEKLFF. The CDR3 nucleotides are TGTGCCAGCAGCCCAGATGCAACTAATGAAAAACTGTTTTTT.

In its sample, this clone was seen once. This rearrangement joins TRBV7-6 to TRBJ1-6, with 8 bases lining up with TRBD1. Germline V CDR1 and CDR2: SGHVS, FNYEAQ. V was pared by 5 bases and J by 6 bases, with 9 bases of the junction left unmatched. The CDR3 covers 16 residues. CDR3: CASSPGQGGFNSPLHF. CDR3 bases: TGTGCCAGCAGCCCAGGACAGGGCGGGTTTAATTCACCCCTCCACTTT.

This clone was recorded a few times. V usage is TRBV6-5 and J usage is TRBJ2-2; tentative D call: TRBD1 (6 bases). Germline-derived CDR1 and CDR2 are MNHEY and SVGAGI. CDR3 length equals 14 residues. Trimming shortened V by 7 bases and J by 7 bases, and 16 bases separated the two germline ends. The CDR3 loop reads CASTQQGEYGELFF. As DNA, the CDR3 is TGTGCCAGCACCCAACAGGGCGAGTACGGGGAGCTGTTTTTT.

The CDR3 DNA reads TGTGCCAGCCAAAGGACAGGGGTTAACACCGGGGAGCTGTTTTTT. Its protein is CASQRTGVNTGELFF. The chain uses TRBV2 and TRBJ2-2; 9 bases are a match to TRBD1. This CDR3 spans 15 amino acids. The V gene's germline CDR1 is SNHLY and CDR2 FYNNEI. Trimming removed 8 bases from V and 2 bases from J; junction bases left unmatched: 6. Together with reference TRBV2 and TRBJ2-2, the CDR3 gives the full variable domain: EPEVTQTPSHQVTQMGQEVILRCVPISNHLYFYWYRQILGQKVEFLVSFYNNEISEKSEIFDDQFSVERPDGSNFTLKIRSTKLEDSAMYFCASQRTGVNTGELFFGEGSRLTVL.